This T cell receptor (beta chain) was sequenced for a study of CD8 T cells in ankylosing spondylitis. Points from the study as a whole: Both synovial fluid and blood in reactive arthritis had previously been reported to carry some motif variants. Characteristic, it appeared, of ankylosing spondylitis blood was a TCR beta motif of about eight highly homologous variants. Disease-linked clones proved CD8+ and comparatively uncommon in peripheral blood.

TCRdb used MiXCR to reprocess the 5' RACE reads, holding one entry per CDR3 protein. This sample carries roughly 700,000 distinct CDR3 sequences, 19% of them seen once, and the ten largest clones take about 20%. As to this clonotype: Its target is not known.

The CDR3 runs to 17 residues. Trimming took 1 base from V and 5 from J, leaving 19 bases between them. Germline assignment: CDR1 SGDLS and CDR2 YYNGEE. Sequenced material: blood, either unsorted or a sorted T cell fraction (not recorded which). The chain couples TRBV9 to TRBJ2-1; D is perhaps TRBD2 (8 bases). The origin of this receptor is a male donor with ankylosing spondylitis. The CDR3 coding sequence is TGTGCCAGCAGCGTAACGATAGCGGGACAGAAAAACAATGAGCAGTTCTTC. Translation gives CASSVTIAGQKNNEQFF.